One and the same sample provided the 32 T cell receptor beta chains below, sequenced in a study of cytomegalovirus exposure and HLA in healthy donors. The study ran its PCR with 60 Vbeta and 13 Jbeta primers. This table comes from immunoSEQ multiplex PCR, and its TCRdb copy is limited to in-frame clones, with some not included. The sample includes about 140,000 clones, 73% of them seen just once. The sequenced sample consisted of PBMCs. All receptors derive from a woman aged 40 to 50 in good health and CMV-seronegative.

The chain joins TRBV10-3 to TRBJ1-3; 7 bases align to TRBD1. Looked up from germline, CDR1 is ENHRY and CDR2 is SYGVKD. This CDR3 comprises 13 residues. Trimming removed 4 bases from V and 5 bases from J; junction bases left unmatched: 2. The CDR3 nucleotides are TGTGCCATCAGTGGGGACAGCAGAAACACCATATATTTT. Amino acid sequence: CAISGDSRNTIYF.

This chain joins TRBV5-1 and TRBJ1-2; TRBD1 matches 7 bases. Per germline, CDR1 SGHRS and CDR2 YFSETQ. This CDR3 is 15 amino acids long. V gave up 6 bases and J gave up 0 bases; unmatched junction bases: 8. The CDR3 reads CASTDGTATNYGYTF. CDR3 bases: TGCGCCAGCACCGACGGGACAGCTACTAACTATGGCTACACCTTC.

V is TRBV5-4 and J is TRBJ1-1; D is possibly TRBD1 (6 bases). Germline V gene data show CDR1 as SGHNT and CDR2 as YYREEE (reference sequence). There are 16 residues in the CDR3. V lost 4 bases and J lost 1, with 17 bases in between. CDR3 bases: TGTGCCAGCAGCCCTGGGAGGGGGGGGACGAACACTGAAGCTTTCTTT. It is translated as CASSPGRGGTNTEAFF.

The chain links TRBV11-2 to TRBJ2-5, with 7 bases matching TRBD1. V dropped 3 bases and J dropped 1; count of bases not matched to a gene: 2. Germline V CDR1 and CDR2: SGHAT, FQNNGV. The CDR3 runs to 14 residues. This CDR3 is CASSFRTGQETQYF. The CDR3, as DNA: TGTGCCAGCAGCTTCCGGACAGGCCAAGAGACCCAGTACTTC.

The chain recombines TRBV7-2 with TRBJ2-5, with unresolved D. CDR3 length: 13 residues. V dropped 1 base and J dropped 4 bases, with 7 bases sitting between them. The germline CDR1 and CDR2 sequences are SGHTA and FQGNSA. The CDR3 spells CASSLGAGETQYF. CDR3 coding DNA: TGTGCCAGCAGCTTAGGGGCAGGAGAGACCCAGTACTTC.

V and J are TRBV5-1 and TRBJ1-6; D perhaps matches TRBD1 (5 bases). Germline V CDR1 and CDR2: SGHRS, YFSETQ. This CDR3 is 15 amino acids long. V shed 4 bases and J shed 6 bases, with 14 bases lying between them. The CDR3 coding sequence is TGCGCCAGCAGCACCGCCGGGGGGGTTAATTCACCCCTCCACTTT. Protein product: CASSTAGGVNSPLHF. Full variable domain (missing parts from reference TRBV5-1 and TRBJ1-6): KAGVTQTPRYLIKTRGQQVTLSCSPISGHRSVSWYQQTPGQGLQFLFEYFSETQRNKGNFPGRFSGRQFSNSRSEMNVSTLELGDSALYLCASSTAGGVNSPLHFGNGTRLTVT.

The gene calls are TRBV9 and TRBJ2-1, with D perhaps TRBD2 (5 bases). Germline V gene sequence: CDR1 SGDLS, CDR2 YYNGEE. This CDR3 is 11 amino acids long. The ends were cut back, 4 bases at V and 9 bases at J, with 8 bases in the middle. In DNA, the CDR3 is TGTGCCAGCAGCCCTGGGAGTGAGCAGTTCTTC. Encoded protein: CASSPGSEQFF.

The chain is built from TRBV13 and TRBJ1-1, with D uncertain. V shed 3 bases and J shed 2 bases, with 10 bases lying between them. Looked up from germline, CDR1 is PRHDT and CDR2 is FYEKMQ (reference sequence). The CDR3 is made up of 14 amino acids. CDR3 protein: CASSFVQSNTEAFF. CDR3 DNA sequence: TGTGCCAGCAGCTTCGTTCAGTCCAACACTGAAGCTTTCTTT.

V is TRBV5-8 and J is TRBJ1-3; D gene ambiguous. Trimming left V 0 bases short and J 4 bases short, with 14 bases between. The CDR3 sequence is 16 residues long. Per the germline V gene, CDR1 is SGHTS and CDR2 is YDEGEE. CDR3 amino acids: CASSLVRVDFGNTIYF. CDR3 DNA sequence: TGTGCCAGCAGCTTGGTCCGGGTAGACTTCGGAAACACCATATATTTT.

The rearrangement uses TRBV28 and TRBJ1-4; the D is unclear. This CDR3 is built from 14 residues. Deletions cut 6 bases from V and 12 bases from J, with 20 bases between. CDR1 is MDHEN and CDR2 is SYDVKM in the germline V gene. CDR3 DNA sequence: TGTGCCAGCAGCCCGTTGGATCGAAAGGCGGAACTGTTTTTT. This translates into CASSPLDRKAELFF.

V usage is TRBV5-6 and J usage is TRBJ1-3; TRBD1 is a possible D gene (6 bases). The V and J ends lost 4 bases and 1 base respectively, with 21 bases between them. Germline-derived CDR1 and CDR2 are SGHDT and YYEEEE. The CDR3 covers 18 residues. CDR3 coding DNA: TGTGCCAGCAGCCTCGGGGGGGGGCCGGTATTTTCTGGAAACACCATATATTTT. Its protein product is CASSLGGGPVFSGNTIYF. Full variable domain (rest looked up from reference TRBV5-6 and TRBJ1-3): DAGVTQSPTHLIKTRGQQVTLRCSPKSGHDTVSWYQQALGQGPQFIFQYYEEEERQRGNFPDRFSGHQFPNYSSELNVNALLLGDSALYLCASSLGGGPVFSGNTIYFGEGSWLTVV.

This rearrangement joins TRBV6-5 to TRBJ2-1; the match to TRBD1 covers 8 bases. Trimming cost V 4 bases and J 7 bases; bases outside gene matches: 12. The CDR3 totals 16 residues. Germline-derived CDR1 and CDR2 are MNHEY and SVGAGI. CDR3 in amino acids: CASSLETGGWGNEQFF. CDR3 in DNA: TGTGCCAGCAGTTTAGAAACAGGGGGGTGGGGTAATGAGCAGTTCTTC.

The CDR3 here is CASGLVRGRIEDSYEQYV. DNA of the CDR3: TGTGCTAGTGGTTTGGTACGCGGAAGGATAGAAGACTCCTACGAGCAGTACGTC. The chain recombines TRBV12-5 with TRBJ2-7; no definite D call. V lost 0 bases to trimming and J lost 0 bases, with 18 bases between them. The CDR3 runs to 18 residues. Germline V gene lookup returns CDR1 LGHNT and CDR2 FRNRAP.

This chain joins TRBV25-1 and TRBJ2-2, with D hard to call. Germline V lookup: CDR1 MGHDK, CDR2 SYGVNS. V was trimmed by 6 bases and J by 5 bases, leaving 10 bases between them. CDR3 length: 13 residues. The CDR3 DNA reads TGTGCCAGCAGATGGTCAGGTACCGGGGAGCTGTTTTTT. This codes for CASRWSGTGELFF.

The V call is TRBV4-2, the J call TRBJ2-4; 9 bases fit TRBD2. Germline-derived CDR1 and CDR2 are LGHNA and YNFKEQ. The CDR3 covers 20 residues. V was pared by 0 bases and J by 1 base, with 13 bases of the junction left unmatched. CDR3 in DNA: TGTGCCAGCAGCCAAGATCCGTTGGCGGGGGGGCGCTTGGCCAAAAACATTCAGTACTTC. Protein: CASSQDPLAGGRLAKNIQYF.

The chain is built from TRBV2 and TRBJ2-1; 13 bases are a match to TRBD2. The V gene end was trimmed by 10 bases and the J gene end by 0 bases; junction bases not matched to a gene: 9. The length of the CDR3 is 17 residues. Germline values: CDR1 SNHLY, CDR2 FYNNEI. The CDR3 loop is CATPTSGGPYSYNEQFF. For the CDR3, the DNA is TGTGCCACCCCGACTAGCGGGGGGCCTTACTCCTACAATGAGCAGTTCTTC.

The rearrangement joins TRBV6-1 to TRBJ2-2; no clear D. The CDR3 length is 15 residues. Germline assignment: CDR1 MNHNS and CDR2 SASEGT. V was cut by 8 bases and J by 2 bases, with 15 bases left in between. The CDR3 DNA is TGTGCCAGCCGCACTAAGCTACCAAACACCGGGGAGCTGTTTTTT. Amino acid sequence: CASRTKLPNTGELFF.

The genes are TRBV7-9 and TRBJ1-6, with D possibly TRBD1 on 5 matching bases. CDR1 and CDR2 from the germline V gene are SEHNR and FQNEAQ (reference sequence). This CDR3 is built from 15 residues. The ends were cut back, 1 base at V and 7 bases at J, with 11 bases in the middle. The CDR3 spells CASSLVTPGNSPLHF. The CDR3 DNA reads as TGTGCCAGCAGCTTAGTAACCCCAGGGAATTCACCCCTCCACTTT.

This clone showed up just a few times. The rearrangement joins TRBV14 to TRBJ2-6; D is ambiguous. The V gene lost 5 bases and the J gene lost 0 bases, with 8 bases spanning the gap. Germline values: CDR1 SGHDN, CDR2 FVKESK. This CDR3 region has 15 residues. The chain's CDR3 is CASSAQSSGANVLTF. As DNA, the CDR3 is TGTGCCAGCAGCGCACAGAGCTCTGGGGCCAACGTCCTGACTTTC.

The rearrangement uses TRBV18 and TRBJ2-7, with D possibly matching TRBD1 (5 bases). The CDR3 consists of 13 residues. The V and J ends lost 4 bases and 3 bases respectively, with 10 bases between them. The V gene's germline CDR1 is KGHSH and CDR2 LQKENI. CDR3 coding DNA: TGTGCCAGCTCACAAACAGGAGACTACGAGCAGTACTTC. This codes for CASSQTGDYEQYF.

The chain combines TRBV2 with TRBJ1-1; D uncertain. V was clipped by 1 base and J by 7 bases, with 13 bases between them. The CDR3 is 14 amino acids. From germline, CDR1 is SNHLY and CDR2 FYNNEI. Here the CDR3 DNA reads TGTGCCAGCAGTGAAGATTGGGAGGTGAGTGAAGCTTTCTTT. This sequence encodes CASSEDWEVSEAFF.

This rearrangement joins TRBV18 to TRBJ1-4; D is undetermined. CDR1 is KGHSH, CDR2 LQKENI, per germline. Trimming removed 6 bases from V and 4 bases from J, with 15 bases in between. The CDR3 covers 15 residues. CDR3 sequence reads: CASSYGIYDNEKLFF. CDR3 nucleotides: TGTGCCAGCTCCTACGGGATTTACGATAATGAAAAACTGTTTTTT.

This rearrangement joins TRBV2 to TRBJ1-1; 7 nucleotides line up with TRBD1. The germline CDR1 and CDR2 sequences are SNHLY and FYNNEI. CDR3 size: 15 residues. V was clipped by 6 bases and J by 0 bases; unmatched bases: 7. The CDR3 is CASRRQGQVNTEAFF. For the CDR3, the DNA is TGTGCCAGCAGAAGACAGGGTCAAGTGAACACTGAAGCTTTCTTT.

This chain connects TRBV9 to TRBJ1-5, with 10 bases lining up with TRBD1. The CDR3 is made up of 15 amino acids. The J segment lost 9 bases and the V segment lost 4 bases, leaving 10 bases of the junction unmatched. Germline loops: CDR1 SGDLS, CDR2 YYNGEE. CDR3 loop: CASSPGQGWEGPQHF. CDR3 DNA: TGTGCCAGCAGCCCGGGACAGGGGTGGGAAGGGCCCCAGCATTTT.

CDR3 sequence reads: CASSYGQGASTDTQYF. CDR3 nucleotides: TGTGCCAGCAGTTACGGACAGGGCGCTAGCACAGATACGCAGTATTTT. The rearrangement uses TRBV6-6 and TRBJ2-3; TRBD1 matches 8 bases. V gave up 2 bases and J gave up 0 bases; unmatched junction bases: 4. The CDR3 spans 16 residues. Germline CDR1 reads MNHNY; CDR2 reads SVGAGI (reference sequence).

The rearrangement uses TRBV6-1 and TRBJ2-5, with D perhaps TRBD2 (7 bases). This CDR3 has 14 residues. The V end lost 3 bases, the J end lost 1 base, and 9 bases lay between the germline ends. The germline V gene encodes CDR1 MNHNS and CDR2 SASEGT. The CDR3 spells CASSDRGGQETQYF. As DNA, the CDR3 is TGTGCCAGCAGTGATAGGGGGGGCCAAGAGACCCAGTACTTC.

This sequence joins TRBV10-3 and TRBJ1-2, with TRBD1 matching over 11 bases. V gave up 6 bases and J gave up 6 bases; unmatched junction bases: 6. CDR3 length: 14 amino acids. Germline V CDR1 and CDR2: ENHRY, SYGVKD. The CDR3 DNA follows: TGTGCCATCAGCTCGGACAGGGGGCGAAATGGCTACACCTTC. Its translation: CAISSDRGRNGYTF.

The CDR3: CASSPIRGPGANQPQHF. In nucleotides, the CDR3 is TGCGCCAGCAGCCCAATCCGGGGCCCAGGGGCCAATCAGCCCCAGCATTTT. The J gene is TRBJ1-5, the V gene TRBV4-1; D is possibly TRBD1 (6 bases). Trimming took 4 bases from V and 3 from J, leaving 19 bases between them. This CDR3 has 17 amino acids. The germline gives CDR1 MGHRA, CDR2 YSYEKL.

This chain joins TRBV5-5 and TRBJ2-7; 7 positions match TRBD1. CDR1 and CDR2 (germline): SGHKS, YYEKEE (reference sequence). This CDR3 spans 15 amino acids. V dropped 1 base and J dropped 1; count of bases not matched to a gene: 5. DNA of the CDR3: TGTGCCAGCAGCTTGTTTGTGACAGGGTCCTACGAGCAGTACGTC. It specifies CASSLFVTGSYEQYV.

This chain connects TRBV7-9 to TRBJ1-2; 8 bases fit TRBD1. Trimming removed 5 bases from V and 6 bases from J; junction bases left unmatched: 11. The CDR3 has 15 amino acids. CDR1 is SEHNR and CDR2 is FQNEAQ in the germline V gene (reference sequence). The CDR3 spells CASSPTTGDRNGYTF. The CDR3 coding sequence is TGTGCCAGCAGCCCTACGACAGGGGACCGAAATGGCTACACCTTC.

CDR3 region: CASSRTGIEQYV. The CDR3 DNA reads TGTGCCAGCAGCCGAACAGGGATCGAGCAGTACGTC. The rearrangement uses TRBV11-2 and TRBJ2-7; a possible D gene is TRBD1 (6 bases). Per germline, CDR1 SGHAT and CDR2 FQNNGV. V lost 5 bases and J 6 bases, leaving 11 bases between the germline ends. The CDR3 loop spans 12 amino acids.

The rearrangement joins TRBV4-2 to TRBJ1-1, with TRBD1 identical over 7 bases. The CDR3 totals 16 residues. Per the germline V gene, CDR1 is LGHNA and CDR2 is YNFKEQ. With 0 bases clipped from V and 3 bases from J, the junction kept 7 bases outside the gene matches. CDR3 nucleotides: TGTGCCAGCAGCCAAGATCGCCTCGGACAGGACACTGAAGCTTTCTTT. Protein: CASSQDRLGQDTEAFF.